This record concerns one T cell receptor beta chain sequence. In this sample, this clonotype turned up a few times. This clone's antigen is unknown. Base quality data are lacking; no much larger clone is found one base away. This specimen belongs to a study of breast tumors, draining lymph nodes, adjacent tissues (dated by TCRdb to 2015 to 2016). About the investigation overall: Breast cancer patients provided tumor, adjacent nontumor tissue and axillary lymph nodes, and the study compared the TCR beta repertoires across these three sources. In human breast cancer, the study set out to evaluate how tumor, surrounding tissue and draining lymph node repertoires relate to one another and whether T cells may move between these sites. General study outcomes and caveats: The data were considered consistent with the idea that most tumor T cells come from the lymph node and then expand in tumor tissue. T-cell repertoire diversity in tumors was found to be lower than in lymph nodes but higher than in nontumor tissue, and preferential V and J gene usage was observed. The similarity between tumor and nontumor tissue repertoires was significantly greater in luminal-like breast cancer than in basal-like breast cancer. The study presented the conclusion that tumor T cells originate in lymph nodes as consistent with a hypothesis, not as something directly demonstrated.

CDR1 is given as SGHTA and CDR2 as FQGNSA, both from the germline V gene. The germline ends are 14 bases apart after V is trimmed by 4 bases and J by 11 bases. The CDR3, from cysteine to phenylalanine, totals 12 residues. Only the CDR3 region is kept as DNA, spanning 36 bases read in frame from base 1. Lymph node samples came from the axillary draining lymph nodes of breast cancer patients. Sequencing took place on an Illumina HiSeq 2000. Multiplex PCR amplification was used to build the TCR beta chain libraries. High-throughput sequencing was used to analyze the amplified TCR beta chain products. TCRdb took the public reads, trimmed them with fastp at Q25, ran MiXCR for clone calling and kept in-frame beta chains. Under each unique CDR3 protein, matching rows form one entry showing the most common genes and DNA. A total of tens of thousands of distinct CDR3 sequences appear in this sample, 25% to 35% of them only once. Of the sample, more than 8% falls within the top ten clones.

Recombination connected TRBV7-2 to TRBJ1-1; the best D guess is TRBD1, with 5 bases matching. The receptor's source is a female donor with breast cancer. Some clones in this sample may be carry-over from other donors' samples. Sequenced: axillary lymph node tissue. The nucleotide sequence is TGTGCCAGCAGCTCCTACGGGGGTGGGGCTTTCTTT. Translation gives CASSSYGGGAFF. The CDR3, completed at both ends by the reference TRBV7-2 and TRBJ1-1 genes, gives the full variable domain GAGVSQSPSNKVTEKGKDVELRCDPISGHTALYWYRQSLGQGLEFLIYFQGNSAPDKSGLPSDRFSAERTGGSVSTLTIQRTQQEDSAVYLCASSSYGGGAFFGQGTRLTVV.